A single sample gave rise to the 21 T cell receptor beta chains below, sequenced in a study of cytomegalovirus exposure and HLA in healthy donors. PCR involved 60 Vbeta and 13 Jbeta primers. Produced via immunoSEQ multiplex PCR; TCRdb's table is partial and in-frame only. This repertoire shows 200,000 to 300,000 clones, 70% to 90% found once; its top ten account for 1.5% to 2.5%. What was sequenced was PBMCs. These receptors were taken from a woman between 40 and 50 years old in good health and CMV-seropositive.

The chain employs TRBV19 and TRBJ2-5; 10 nucleotides align to TRBD1. Germline-derived CDR1 and CDR2 are LNHDA and SQIVND (reference sequence). V gave up 4 bases and J gave up 11 bases; unmatched junction bases: 10. The CDR3 runs 14 residues. CDR3 coding DNA: TGTGCCAGTAGTAGTTGGACAGGGGGAGGAGAGCAGTACTTC. Its protein is CASSSWTGGGEQYF.

The V gene is TRBV30, the J gene TRBJ1-6; D gene unclear. V lost 4 bases, J lost 4 bases, and 8 bases lay in between. CDR3 length: 13 amino acids. Germline-derived CDR1 and CDR2 are GTSNPN and SVGIG (reference sequence). The CDR3 spells CAWTTDYNSPLHF. As DNA, the CDR3 is TGTGCCTGGACTACAGATTATAATTCACCCCTCCACTTT.

V and J are TRBV5-4 and TRBJ1-2; 7 bases align to TRBD1. The CDR3 has 14 residues. V shed 4 bases, J shed 3 bases, and the junction held 6 bases outside the gene matches. Germline V gene lookup returns CDR1 SGHNT and CDR2 YYREEE (reference sequence). The CDR3 protein is CASSTGDSYYGYTF. The CDR3 DNA sequence: TGTGCCAGCAGCACCGGGGACAGCTACTATGGCTACACCTTC.

This chain joins TRBV5-1 and TRBJ2-5; 10 bases align to TRBD1. The V segment lost 0 bases and the J segment 5 bases; nucleotides outside the gene matches: 10. CDR1 SGHRS and CDR2 YFSETQ come from the germline V gene. The CDR3 contains 17 residues. CDR3 in DNA: TGCGCCAGCAGCTTGGCCCCGGGACAGGGGACTCAGGAGACCCAGTACTTC. Its protein is CASSLAPGQGTQETQYF.

The V call is TRBV9, the J call TRBJ2-3; possible D gene TRBD2, 6 bases. The CDR3 has 16 amino acids. Germline V lookup: CDR1 SGDLS, CDR2 YYNGEE. V was trimmed by 3 bases and J by 5 bases, leaving 19 bases between them. CDR3 loop: CASSEIMGGDGDTQYF. CDR3 bases: TGTGCCAGCAGCGAGATAATGGGCGGGGATGGAGATACGCAGTATTTT. Based on the CDR3 plus reference TRBV9 and TRBJ2-3, the full variable domain is DSGVTQTPKHLITATGQRVTLRCSPRSGDLSVYWYQQSLDQGLQFLIQYYNGEERAKGNILERFSAQQFPDLHSELNLSSLELGDSALYFCASSEIMGGDGDTQYFGPGTRLTVL.

The gene calls are TRBV4-3 and TRBJ1-4, with 10 bases aligning to TRBD1. Germline trimming cut 0 bases from V and 1 base from J; bases unmatched to any gene: 17. Germline values: CDR1 LGHNA, CDR2 YSLEER. The CDR3 spans 22 residues. The DNA for the CDR3 is TGCGCCAGCAGCCAAGATATCTTGGCCCCCAGGACAGGGGGGATAACTAATGAAAAACTGTTTTTT. Translating gives CASSQDILAPRTGGITNEKLFF.

The V and J genes are TRBV25-1 and TRBJ2-1; 7 bases fit TRBD1. Germline V gene sequence: CDR1 MGHDK, CDR2 SYGVNS. This CDR3 region has 14 residues. The V gene end was trimmed by 2 bases and the J gene end by 2 bases; junction bases not matched to a gene: 0. The DNA of the CDR3 is TGTGCCAGCAGTGAACAGGGGGCCTACAATGAGCAGTTCTTC. Translation: CASSEQGAYNEQFF.

The chain is built from TRBV7-6 and TRBJ2-1, with 8 bases identical to TRBD2. The J segment lost 3 bases and the V segment lost 5 bases, leaving 6 bases of the junction unmatched. CDR1 SGHVS and CDR2 FNYEAQ come from the germline V gene. This CDR3 is 15 amino acids long. In nucleotides, the CDR3 is TGTGCCAGCAGCGATAGAGCGGGAGTCTACAATGAGCAGTTCTTC. It codes for CASSDRAGVYNEQFF.

With respect to this clone: The same CDR3 is also encoded by other DNA sequences in this sample. V usage is TRBV4-3 and J usage is TRBJ2-3; weak D call: TRBD1 (5 bases). V gave up 0 bases and J gave up 0 bases, with 7 bases separating them. The CDR3 contains 15 residues. Looked up from germline, CDR1 is LGHNA and CDR2 is YSLEER. The CDR3 loop reads CASSQDRASTDTQYF. The CDR3, as DNA: TGCGCCAGCAGCCAAGACAGGGCTAGCACAGATACGCAGTATTTT.

The CDR3 DNA follows: TGTGCCAACCTAGCGGAAACACTTAGATACAATGAGCAGTTCTTC. Translating gives CANLAETLRYNEQFF. The chain joins TRBV2 to TRBJ2-1; TRBD2 agrees at 7 bases. The CDR3 is 15 residues long. V lost 10 bases, J lost 4 bases, and 13 bases stayed unmatched. Germline CDR1 is SNHLY and CDR2 is FYNNEI.

The chain carries TRBV6-6 and TRBJ1-6, with a weak D call TRBD1 (5 bases). The CDR3 has 14 amino acids. Trimming took off 6 bases at V and 6 bases at J, with 12 bases between the two ends. Germline V gene lookup returns CDR1 MNHNY and CDR2 SVGAGI (reference sequence). This CDR3 is CASSLQGSNSPLHF. The CDR3 DNA reads TGTGCCAGCAGCCTGCAGGGTTCTAATTCACCCCTCCACTTT.

In this sample, this clone turned up a few times. CDR3 loop: CASSPGTGPVYEQYF. Written as DNA, the CDR3 is TGTGCCAGCAGCCCCGGGACAGGGCCCGTCTACGAGCAGTACTTC. The rearrangement joins TRBV28 to TRBJ2-7; 9 nucleotides agree with TRBD1. Unmatched junction bases numbered 9, after V lost 6 bases and J lost 3 bases. This CDR3 contains 15 residues. Germline-derived CDR1 and CDR2 are MDHEN and SYDVKM.

This sequence joins TRBV27 and TRBJ2-3; 10 positions match TRBD2. Germline loops: CDR1 MNHEY, CDR2 SMNVEV (reference sequence). CDR3 length: 16 residues. The J segment lost 0 bases and the V segment lost 5 bases, leaving 5 bases of the junction unmatched. The CDR3 sequence is CASSPSGSRSTDTQYF. CDR3 sequence (DNA): TGTGCCAGCAGTCCTAGCGGGAGTCGGAGCACAGATACGCAGTATTTT.

The V call is TRBV30, the J call TRBJ1-2; D call uncertain. This CDR3 has 16 amino acids. Per germline, CDR1 GTSNPN and CDR2 SVGIG (reference sequence). V was shortened by 5 bases and J by 4 bases, with 23 bases between the two germline ends. The chain's CDR3 is CAWALAASFSGYGYTF. CDR3 sequence (DNA): TGTGCCTGGGCCCTCGCGGCCTCCTTTTCGGGCTATGGCTACACCTTC.

The chain is built from TRBV28 and TRBJ2-1; 14 positions agree with TRBD2. The CDR3 consists of 18 residues. Germline lookup yields CDR1 MDHEN and CDR2 SYDVKM. V shed 3 bases and J 2 bases; nucleotides not matched to a gene: 6. DNA for the CDR3: TGTGCCAGCAGTTTGGGGCGACTAGCGGGAGGGCCCTACAATGAGCAGTTCTTC. Protein sequence: CASSLGRLAGGPYNEQFF.

J is TRBJ2-7 and V is TRBV10-3; D is uncertain. Germline CDR1 ENHRY, CDR2 SYGVKD. Trimming removed 2 bases from V and 2 bases from J, with 7 bases in between. The CDR3 covers 13 residues. The DNA for the CDR3 is TGTGCCATCAGTGAGGAGCTAACCTACGAGCAGTACTTC. Translating gives CAISEELTYEQYF.

The V gene is TRBV7-8, the J gene TRBJ2-5; D assignment may be TRBD1 or TRBD2 (9 bases each). The germline V and J ends were trimmed by 5 bases and 5 bases, with 24 bases remaining between them. Germline V gene lookup returns CDR1 SGHVS and CDR2 FQNEAQ. The length of the CDR3 is 17 residues. The chain's CDR3 is CASSPRDRVLAGETQYF. The DNA for the CDR3 is TGTGCCAGCAGCCCAAGGGACAGGGTACTAGCGGGCGAGACCCAGTACTTC. Using reference TRBV7-8 and TRBJ2-5 for the parts outside the CDR3, the full variable domain is GAGVSQSPRYKVAKRGQDVALRCDPISGHVSLFWYQQALGQGPEFLTYFQNEAQLDKSGLPSDRFFAERPEGSVSTLKIQRTQQEDSAVYLCASSPRDRVLAGETQYFGPGTRLLVL.

This clone was picked up one time. The J gene is TRBJ2-7, the V gene TRBV6-1; 9 bases are shared with TRBD1. Germline V gene lookup returns CDR1 MNHNS and CDR2 SASEGT. The V and J ends lost 7 bases and 3 bases, in that order; junction bases with no gene match: 7. This CDR3 has 14 amino acids. Here the CDR3 reads CASTRDRVYYEQYF. The CDR3 bases are TGTGCCAGCACCAGGGACAGGGTCTACTACGAGCAGTACTTC.

The gene calls are TRBV6-5 and TRBJ2-3; D not resolved. V dropped 6 bases and J dropped 0 bases, with 4 bases sitting between them. This CDR3 is 12 amino acids long. The germline V gene has CDR1 MNHEY and CDR2 SVGAGI. In DNA, the CDR3 is TGTGCCAGCAGCCCTAGCACAGATACGCAGTATTTT. Translated: CASSPSTDTQYF.

This clone was detected only once. The chain joins TRBV20-1 to TRBJ1-2, with D possibly TRBD1 on 5 matching bases. V dropped 7 bases and J dropped 8 bases, with 14 bases sitting between them. In germline, CDR1 is DFQATT, CDR2 SNEGSKA (reference sequence). CDR3 length: 11 residues. CDR3 DNA: TGCAGTGGCGTCGGTCGGGGGGGCTACACCTTC. It encodes CSGVGRGGYTF.

The V gene is TRBV7-3, the J gene TRBJ2-1, with 7 bases lining up with TRBD1. V was pared by 5 bases and J by 6 bases, with 7 bases of the junction left unmatched. Germline values: CDR1 SGHTA, CDR2 FQGTGA. The CDR3 sequence is 14 residues long. The DNA of the CDR3 is TGTGCCAGCAGCCCGACCCCAGGGGGCAATGAGCAGTTCTTC. The encoded protein is CASSPTPGGNEQFF.